This TCR beta chain comes out of a study of long-term antiretroviral therapy in people with HIV. The V and J ends lost 3 bases and 2 bases respectively, with 0 bases between them. Germline CDR1 SGHTS, CDR2 YDEGEE. The CDR3 covers 11 residues. The assay used was immunoSEQ (version v3.0), run at survey level. Per-sample sequencing targets were roughly 35,000-55,000 T-cell genomes. Clones were sequenced by immunoSEQ multiplex PCR, and TCRdb holds only the in-frame ones, with some missing. The sample has about 28,000 clones; 75% to 85% are singletons. Whole-study results and caveats: Narrower CDR3 length ranges marked HIV repertoires relative to controls. Older ART regimens were possibly in use when the blood was collected between the mid-2000s and the late 2010s.

About this clone itself: What it binds is unknown.

Each donor had at least one pre-ART and at least two post-ART PBMC samples. The sequence was collected from a man between 35 and 55 years old with HIV. The sequencing here drew on unsorted PBMCs, taken 0.3 years after starting antiretroviral therapy. The rearrangement joins TRBV5-8 to TRBJ2-1; D not certain. CDR3 protein: CASSSYNEQFF. The CDR3 region has the DNA TGTGCCAGCAGCTCCTACAATGAGCAGTTCTTC.